Listed below are T cell receptor beta chains from one sample, sequenced in a study of identical twins. TCRdb redid the calling of the 5' RACE reads with MiXCR, one entry per CDR3 protein. Of 450,000 or so distinct CDR3 sequences in the sample, approximately 15% were seen once. This same sample was also part of a study on yellow fever vaccine responses in identical twins.

The sequenced sample consisted of CD4+ T cells sorted from blood. Receptors were obtained from a woman younger than 35 in good health. CDR3s include the opening cysteine and the closing phenylalanine or tryptophan. Fields, in order: V gene, J gene, CDR3 protein.

TRBV12-3/TRBV12-4	TRBJ2-7	CASNHGANYEQYF
TRBV20-1	TRBJ2-2	CSSRGSGNTGELFF
TRBV6-5	TRBJ2-1	CASSYSGQGAHEQFF
TRBV20-1	TRBJ2-1	CSATGFGVVNEQFF
TRBV27	TRBJ1-1	CASSLGGKNTEAFF
TRBV20-1	TRBJ1-6	CSAYRAGDSPLHF
TRBV3-1	TRBJ2-1	CASSQDVEQFF
TRBV7-3	TRBJ2-5	CASSRSRAETQYF
TRBV5-1	TRBJ2-7	CASSLAWTVSSYEQYF
TRBV20-1	TRBJ2-1	CSAREGLGHNEQFF
TRBV3-1	TRBJ2-7	CASRRGTGLGEQYF
TRBV4-3	TRBJ2-3	CASSQADRATDTQYF
TRBV29-1	TRBJ2-4	CSVVARRDIQYF
TRBV4-1	TRBJ2-7	CASSQDRYF
TRBV11-1	TRBJ2-1	CASSDPGQGSQSSYNEQFF
TRBV7-3	TRBJ2-3	CASSKSRLSTDTQYF
TRBV7-2	TRBJ2-2	CATTGGNTGELFF